The 14 T cell receptor beta chains below all came from one sample that was sequenced in a study of blood T cell repertoires in COVID-19. This table comes from immunoSEQ multiplex PCR, and its TCRdb copy is limited to in-frame clones, with some not included. Of about 120,000 clones in the sample, around nine tenths were seen once. The sequencing sample was made of peripheral blood. These receptor sequences come from a woman in her sixties or seventies who had recovered from COVID-19.

This clone was observed once. The V call is TRBV28, the J call TRBJ2-7; tentative D call: TRBD2 (5 bases). V shed 7 bases and J shed 3 bases, with 13 bases lying between them. Per germline, CDR1 MDHEN and CDR2 SYDVKM. The CDR3 length is 13 residues. As DNA, the CDR3 is TGTGCCAGCAAGGAACTAGTCGGCTACGAGCAGTACTTC. Encoded protein: CASKELVGYEQYF. The entire variable domain, with the rest obtained from reference TRBV28 and TRBJ2-7, is as follows: DVKVTQSSRYLVKRTGEKVFLECVQDMDHENMFWYRQDPGLGLRLIYFSYDVKMKEKGDIPEGYSVSREKKERFSLILESASTNQTSMYLCASKELVGYEQYFGPGTRLTVT.

The chain combines TRBV5-1 with TRBJ1-1; D gene unclear. CDR3 length: 16 residues. The germline gives CDR1 SGHRS, CDR2 YFSETQ. Trimming cost V 0 bases and J 1 base, with 13 bases left between them. The DNA for the CDR3 is TGCGCCAGCAGCTTGGCCCCCCTTGGCGGGAACACTGAAGCTTTCTTT. As protein: CASSLAPLGGNTEAFF.

The J gene is TRBJ2-7, the V gene TRBV28; D is unresolved. Trimming pared 8 bases from V and 3 bases from J, leaving 11 bases between. The CDR3 length is 12 residues. Germline lookup yields CDR1 MDHEN and CDR2 SYDVKM. CDR3 bases: TGTGCCAGCCTCGGGTCAAACTACGAGCAGTACTTC. This sequence encodes CASLGSNYEQYF.

The chain couples TRBV7-2 to TRBJ1-1; 9 positions match TRBD1. CDR3 size: 15 residues. The ends lost 7 bases at V and 5 bases at J; junction bases unmatched: 11. Germline V CDR1 and CDR2: SGHTA, FQGNSA. The DNA for the CDR3 is TGTGCCAGCACCTCACAGACAGGGGGGGGGACTGAAGCTTTCTTT. Translating it yields CASTSQTGGGTEAFF.

This chain links TRBV18 with TRBJ2-7; D is perhaps TRBD1 (6 bases). The CDR3 is 14 residues long. Trimming removed 2 bases from V and 6 bases from J, with 14 bases in between. CDR1 is KGHSH, CDR2 LQKENI, per germline. The CDR3 protein is CASSPSQGPGEQYF. As DNA, the CDR3 is TGTGCCAGCTCACCATCCCAGGGGCCCGGCGAGCAGTACTTC. Looking up the rest from reference TRBV18 and TRBJ2-7 gives the full variable domain: NAGVMQNPRHLVRRRGQEARLRCSPMKGHSHVYWYRQLPEEGLKFMVYLQKENIIDESGMPKERFSAEFPKEGPSILRIQQVVRGDSAAYFCASSPSQGPGEQYFGPGTRLTVT.

With respect to this clone: Different DNA sequences within this sample yield the same CDR3. V is TRBV24-1 and J is TRBJ1-5, with D possibly matching TRBD1 (5 bases). In germline, CDR1 is KGHDR, CDR2 SFDVKD. The V end lost 4 bases, the J end lost 2 bases, and 17 bases lay between the germline ends. CDR3 length equals 17 residues. The CDR3 sequence is CATSDPRGGTGNQPQHF. CDR3 DNA: TGTGCCACCAGTGACCCCCGGGGGGGAACCGGCAATCAGCCCCAGCATTTT.

J is TRBJ2-7 and V is TRBV2; D call uncertain. V was clipped by 8 bases and J by 0 bases, with 8 bases between them. Germline V gene sequence: CDR1 SNHLY, CDR2 FYNNEI. The CDR3 runs 12 residues. The CDR3 DNA reads TGTGCCAGCGCGGCGAGCTCCTACGAGCAGTACTTC. Protein: CASAASSYEQYF.

V is TRBV19 and J is TRBJ1-6; D unresolved. Trimming pared 3 bases from V and 6 bases from J, leaving 12 bases between. Germline V gene sequence: CDR1 LNHDA, CDR2 SQIVND (reference sequence). There are 15 residues in the CDR3. The CDR3 sequence is CASSIQSVINSPLHF. CDR3 bases: TGTGCCAGTAGTATCCAGTCCGTTATTAATTCACCCCTCCACTTT.

The rearrangement joins TRBV5-3 to TRBJ2-7; TRBD2 agrees at 12 bases. TRBV5-3 is assigned to the ORF class and has an uncertain function. V lost 4 bases, J lost 0 bases, and 11 bases stayed unmatched. There are 18 residues in the CDR3. The CDR3 loop is CARSLEGLAGPYSYEQYF. CDR3 in DNA: TGTGCCAGAAGCCTGGAGGGACTAGCGGGCCCTTACTCCTACGAGCAGTACTTC.

The chain has TRBV7-2 and TRBJ1-5; D remains unclear. The germline V and J ends were trimmed by 5 bases and 7 bases, with 15 bases remaining between them. The CDR3 length is 14 residues. Per the germline V gene, CDR1 is SGHTA and CDR2 is FQGNSA. In nucleotides, the CDR3 is TGTGCCAGCAGCCCCGGCCGTCCACAGCAGCCCCAGCATTTT. Protein product: CASSPGRPQQPQHF.

This chain uses TRBV10-3 with TRBJ2-3, with D tentatively TRBD1 (7 bases). Between the trimmed V and J ends, which lost 0 bases and 8 bases, there was a span of 12 bases. The CDR3 sequence is 14 residues long. CDR1 is ENHRY, CDR2 SYGVKD, per germline. CDR3 coding DNA: TGTGCCATCAGTGAGTCGACTCAGGGGGGTACGCAGTATTTT. As protein: CAISESTQGGTQYF.

The gene calls are TRBV10-3 and TRBJ2-1; TRBD2 matches 13 bases. CDR3 length: 16 residues. The germline CDR1 and CDR2 sequences are ENHRY and SYGVKD. V dropped 4 bases and J dropped 4; count of bases not matched to a gene: 4. CDR3 residues: CAISGGTSGTYNEQFF. The CDR3 nucleotides are TGTGCCATCAGTGGGGGGACTAGCGGGACGTACAATGAGCAGTTCTTC.

The chain carries TRBV5-1 and TRBJ1-2, with 9 bases that match TRBD1. The J segment lost 2 bases and the V segment lost 0 bases, leaving 5 bases of the junction unmatched. CDR1 is SGHRS, CDR2 YFSETQ, per germline. The CDR3 is 16 amino acids. The CDR3 loop reads CASSLAGTGKNYGYTF. CDR3 sequence (DNA): TGCGCCAGCAGCTTGGCTGGGACAGGGAAAAACTATGGCTACACCTTC.

The chain employs TRBV18 and TRBJ2-1; 7 bases align to TRBD2. This CDR3 is 14 amino acids long. Germline loops: CDR1 KGHSH, CDR2 LQKENI. Losses at the gene ends were 0 bases for V and 8 bases for J; bases not matched to a gene: 4. CDR3 amino acids: CASSPPGLVDEQFF. The CDR3 DNA sequence: TGTGCCAGCTCACCACCCGGACTAGTCGATGAGCAGTTCTTC. Full variable domain (remainder filled in from reference TRBV18 and TRBJ2-1): NAGVMQNPRHLVRRRGQEARLRCSPMKGHSHVYWYRQLPEEGLKFMVYLQKENIIDESGMPKERFSAEFPKEGPSILRIQQVVRGDSAAYFCASSPPGLVDEQFFGPGTRLTVL.